A few counts support the clone carrying this T cell receptor (beta chain). The antigen remains unidentified. The CDR3 is 15 amino acids. Per the germline V gene, CDR1 is SGHAT and CDR2 is FQNNGV. V lost 7 bases, J lost 6 bases, and 19 bases lay in between. The data derive from a study of T-cell memory formation after mild COVID-19. Findings and limits, study-wide: Among clones contracting day 15 to 85, CD4/CD8 was balanced, whereas later expanders leaned CD4+.

TCRdb passed the 5' RACE reads through MiXCR, listing each CDR3 protein once. The data show approximately 490,000 distinct CDR3 sequences, with around 21% seen just once and approximately 12% held by the top ten. Source material: PBMCs or a T cell subset sorted from them (not recorded which). The sequence was collected from an adult woman who had mild COVID-19 (a few samples of this study predate the infection). Cell type and time point are not known. The chain has TRBV11-2 and TRBJ2-4; perhaps TRBD1 as D (7 bases). The CDR3 sequence is CASTPAGGIGNIQYF. In nucleotides, the CDR3 is TGTGCCAGCACCCCAGCAGGGGGGATTGGAAACATTCAGTACTTC.